This T cell receptor (beta chain) was observed in a study of post-analysis software for immune sequencing data. Points from the study as a whole: Five or six TRBV segments were significantly more frequent in patients than in controls. TRBV5-6, TRBV5-1 and TRBV20-1 were among these segments.

Unique molecular identifiers were present in the TCR beta cDNA libraries. TCRdb reprocessed the PCR reads with MiXCR, giving one entry per CDR3 protein. The table includes 650,000 to 850,000 distinct CDR3 sequences, approximately 53% detected once. Trimming took 2 bases from V and 7 from J, leaving 14 bases between them. The CDR3 has 14 residues. CDR1 and CDR2 (germline): KGHSH, LQKENI. This clonotype has just a few counts. Its matching antigen is unknown. This clonotype was obtained from a girl aged 5-17 years with multiple sclerosis. The sequenced sample was blood. This chain joins TRBV18 and TRBJ1-2; a weak D match, TRBD1 (6 bases). The CDR3 DNA reads TGTGCCAGCTCACCAGGTTATACAGGGAGTGGCTACACCTTC. Translating it yields CASSPGYTGSGYTF.